This T cell receptor (beta chain) was sequenced for a study of T cells in tumors and immune-related adverse events. The CDR3 contains 13 residues. Looked up from germline, CDR1 is SNHLY and CDR2 is FYNNEI. V was pared by 3 bases and J by 5 bases, with 10 bases between. This clone has just a few counts. Distinct nucleotide sequences in the sample also encode this CDR3. The assay was immunoSEQ multiplex PCR, and TCRdb's table has in-frame clones only and misses some. The sample contains roughly 5,000 clones, about 65% of which appear only once. The receptor was derived from a female donor with metastatic renal cell carcinoma. The chain carries TRBV2 and TRBJ1-2, with D unclear. This sample comprised gut tissue, obtained from a patient treated with anti-PD-1 therapy. In DNA, the CDR3 is TGTGCCAGCAGTGAGCGGCAAGTTTATGGCTACACCTTC. Translation: CASSERQVYGYTF.